This entry lists 4 T cell receptor beta chains sequenced from one sample in a study of blood T cell repertoires in COVID-19 (TCRdb year 2020). Receptor libraries were prepared by the immunoSEQ multiplex PCR assay. TCRdb took over this immuneACCESS table, retaining in-frame rearrangements with V and J assigned. Such tables are incomplete; in checked studies, under half of the missing clones stem from an unresolved V gene, and the remainder is unexplained. This sample lists approximately 270,000 clones; about 89% were detected once. In total, the top ten clones hold around 0.84% of the sample. The sequenced sample was peripheral blood. The receptors were gathered from a man aged 25-45 years with acute or convalescent COVID-19.

This chain links TRBV30 with TRBJ1-5, with a possible D match to TRBD1 (6 bases). This CDR3 is 13 amino acids long. V lost 2 bases to trimming and J lost 3 bases, with 8 bases between them. From germline, CDR1 is GTSNPN and CDR2 SVGIG (reference sequence). The CDR3 DNA is TGTGCCTGGAGTCACAGGGACAATCAGCCCCAGCATTTT. It is translated as CAWSHRDNQPQHF.

V is TRBV27 and J is TRBJ1-5; a possible D gene is TRBD1 (6 bases). In germline, CDR1 is MNHEY, CDR2 SMNVEV (reference sequence). V was shortened by 5 bases and J by 7 bases, with 9 bases between the two germline ends. This CDR3 spans 12 amino acids. The CDR3 coding sequence is TGTGCCAGCAGTAACAGGGACCAGCCCCAGCATTTT. Translation gives CASSNRDQPQHF.

The sample holds a few counts of this clone. The chain employs TRBV5-1 and TRBJ1-1; 7 positions agree with TRBD1. With V trimmed by 5 bases and J by 2 bases, 18 bases remained unmatched. This CDR3 spans 18 amino acids. The germline gives CDR1 SGHRS, CDR2 YFSETQ. The CDR3 DNA is TGCGCCAGCAGTTCAGGGACAGAGATCATGCGCCCAAACACTGAAGCTTTCTTT. Translation: CASSSGTEIMRPNTEAFF.

The chain combines TRBV28 with TRBJ2-1; 9 bases match TRBD1. The CDR3 covers 17 residues. Germline V gene lookup returns CDR1 MDHEN and CDR2 SYDVKM. The J segment lost 4 bases and the V segment lost 0 bases, leaving 7 bases of the junction unmatched. DNA of the CDR3: TGTGCCAGCAGTTTATGGGCCGGGACAGGGACATACAATGAGCAGTTCTTC. Its translation: CASSLWAGTGTYNEQFF.